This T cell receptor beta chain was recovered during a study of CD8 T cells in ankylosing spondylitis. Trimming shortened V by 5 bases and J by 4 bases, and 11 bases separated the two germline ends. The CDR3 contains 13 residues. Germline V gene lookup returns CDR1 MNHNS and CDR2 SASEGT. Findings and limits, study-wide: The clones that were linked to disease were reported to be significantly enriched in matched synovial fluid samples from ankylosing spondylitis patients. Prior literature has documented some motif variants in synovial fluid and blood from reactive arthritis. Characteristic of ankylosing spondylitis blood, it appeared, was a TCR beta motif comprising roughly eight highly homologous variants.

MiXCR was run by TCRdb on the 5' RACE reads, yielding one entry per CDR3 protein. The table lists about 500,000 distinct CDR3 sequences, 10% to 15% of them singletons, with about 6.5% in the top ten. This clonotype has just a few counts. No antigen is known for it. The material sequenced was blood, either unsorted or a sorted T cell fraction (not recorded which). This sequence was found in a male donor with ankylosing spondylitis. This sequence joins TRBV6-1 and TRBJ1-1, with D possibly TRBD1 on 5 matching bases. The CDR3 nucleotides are TGTGCCAGCAGTCGTAATAGGGGCACTGAAGCTTTCTTT. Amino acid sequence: CASSRNRGTEAFF.